The T cell receptor (beta chain) described here comes from a study of cytomegalovirus exposure and HLA in healthy donors. Study overall: Out of 398 genotyped donors, 81% belonged to the Caucasian-associated ancestry cluster. Findings and limits, study-wide: Most of the TCR beta V segments (in an earlier analysis) were productive either about 87% or about 30% of the time. An observed cluster of highly shared sequence variants was recorded as a likely sequencing artifact.

PCR involved 60 Vbeta and 13 Jbeta primers. Method: immunoSEQ multiplex PCR; TCRdb's copy keeps in-frame clones and lacks some. This sample has under 70,000 clones, with 77% found just once. CDR1 and CDR2 from the germline V gene are PRHDT and FYEKMQ (reference sequence). This CDR3 comprises 12 residues. The V gene lost 2 bases and the J gene lost 7 bases, with 9 bases spanning the gap. This clone was seen once. Its target is unknown. The chain uses TRBV13 and TRBJ2-7; D might be TRBD1 (6 bases). Sequencing used PBMCs. This TCR came from a female donor in good health and CMV-seronegative. The CDR3 sequence is CASSLLRGEQYF. The CDR3 coding sequence is TGTGCCAGCAGCTTATTAAGGGGGGAGCAGTACTTC.